This passage covers 13 T cell receptor beta chains from one sample sequenced in a study of blood T cell repertoires in COVID-19. Sequenced by immunoSEQ multiplex PCR; TCRdb stores in-frame clones only, minus some. The table includes 290,000 or so clones, roughly 85% detected once. The specimen was PBMCs or T cells enriched from blood (not recorded which). Every receptor here comes from a man aged 35 to 55 who had been exposed to COVID-19.

This rearrangement joins TRBV6-5 to TRBJ2-2; 11 positions match TRBD2. Trimming took 6 bases from V and 7 from J; bases not matched to a gene: 4. The CDR3 contains 14 residues. Per the germline V gene, CDR1 is MNHEY and CDR2 is SVGAGI. Here the CDR3 reads CASRLAGEHGELFF. CDR3 DNA: TGTGCCAGCAGACTAGCGGGAGAGCACGGGGAGCTGTTTTTT.

The V gene is TRBV5-4, the J gene TRBJ2-4; 7 nucleotides match TRBD2. V dropped 3 bases and J dropped 0; count of bases not matched to a gene: 12. CDR1 and CDR2 (germline): SGHNT, YYREEE (reference sequence). The CDR3 covers 18 residues. CDR3 amino acids: CASSWGLPTSPAKNIQYF. The CDR3 DNA sequence: TGTGCCAGCAGCTGGGGACTACCCACCTCCCCAGCCAAAAACATTCAGTACTTC.

This clone was picked up a small number of times. The chain couples TRBV18 to TRBJ1-4; D may be TRBD1 (5 bases). This CDR3 contains 17 residues. Trimming removed 2 bases from V and 0 bases from J, with 13 bases in between. The germline CDR1 and CDR2 sequences are KGHSH and LQKENI. This chain's CDR3 is CASSPYQGIATNEKLFF. The CDR3 DNA reads as TGTGCCAGCTCACCATACCAGGGAATTGCAACTAATGAAAAACTGTTTTTT.

This clone was seen more than once but under ten times. This chain joins TRBV7-9 and TRBJ1-5, with 8 nucleotides matching TRBD1. V shed 5 bases and J 6 bases; nucleotides not matched to a gene: 6. Per the germline V gene, CDR1 is SEHNR and CDR2 is FQNEAQ (reference sequence). CDR3 size: 14 residues. In DNA form, the CDR3 reads TGTGCCAGCAGCCGACAGGGGAGACTTCAGCCCCAGCATTTT. Its protein is CASSRQGRLQPQHF.

This chain's CDR3 is CASSQTELGETQYF. The CDR3 DNA follows: TGTGCCAGTAGTCAAACAGAATTAGGAGAGACCCAGTACTTC. This chain uses TRBV19 with TRBJ2-5; D unresolved. CDR1 and CDR2 (germline): LNHDA, SQIVND (reference sequence). The CDR3 sequence is 14 residues long. V lost 5 bases, J lost 4 bases, and 14 bases lay in between.

The gene calls are TRBV3-1 (or the pseudogene TRBV3-2) and TRBJ1-4; D uncertain. CDR3 length: 14 amino acids. V was clipped by 3 bases and J by 0 bases, with 5 bases between them. Germline V gene sequence: CDR1 LGHDT, CDR2 YNNKEL (reference sequence). This CDR3 is CASSHQTTNEKLFF. The CDR3 DNA sequence: TGTGCCAGCAGCCACCAAACAACTAATGAAAAACTGTTTTTT.

In this sample, this clone turned up many times. The V call is TRBV10-3, the J call TRBJ1-4; 9 bases are a match to TRBD1. Germline lookup yields CDR1 ENHRY and CDR2 SYGVKD. J lost 8 bases, V lost 0 bases, and 1 base had no gene match. This CDR3 contains 14 residues. CDR3 in amino acids: CAISESGQGEKLFF. DNA of the CDR3: TGTGCCATCAGTGAGTCGGGACAGGGAGAAAAACTGTTTTTT.

The chain employs TRBV6-5 and TRBJ1-4, with 9 positions matching TRBD1. The trim removed 0 bases at V and 10 bases at J, leaving 6 bases unmatched. The CDR3 is 15 amino acids. CDR1 MNHEY and CDR2 SVGAGI come from the germline V gene. CDR3 loop: CASSYSWTGVAKLFF. CDR3 nucleotide sequence: TGTGCCAGCAGTTACTCATGGACAGGGGTTGCAAAACTGTTTTTT.

This clone has a single count. V and J are TRBV6-1 and TRBJ2-1; tentative D call: TRBD2 (6 bases). This CDR3 comprises 16 residues. CDR1 is MNHNS and CDR2 is SASEGT in the germline V gene. Trimming took off 4 bases at V and 4 bases at J, with 17 bases between the two ends. The DNA of the CDR3 is TGTGCCAGCAGTGGTTTCGGGGGAGTGGGTTACAATGAGCAGTTCTTC. As protein: CASSGFGGVGYNEQFF.

CDR3 residues: CASSYKRVTPNEQFF. In DNA form, the CDR3 reads TGTGCCAGCAGTTACAAGCGGGTGACTCCCAATGAGCAGTTCTTC. The J gene is TRBJ2-1, the V gene TRBV6-5, with D possibly being TRBD2 (6 bases). CDR1 and CDR2 (germline): MNHEY, SVGAGI. V was trimmed by 2 bases and J by 6 bases, leaving 14 bases between them. This CDR3 has 15 amino acids.

The CDR3 loop reads CASSLMGQGNQPQHF. CDR3 bases: TGCGCCAGCAGCTTGATGGGTCAGGGCAATCAGCCCCAGCATTTT. The chain employs TRBV5-1 and TRBJ1-5; D is uncertain. Germline loops: CDR1 SGHRS, CDR2 YFSETQ. This CDR3 comprises 15 residues. With 1 base removed from V and 2 bases from J, the gap between germline ends came to 10 bases.

This chain uses TRBV3-1 (or the pseudogene TRBV3-2) with TRBJ2-2; 9 bases match TRBD1. The CDR3 sequence is 15 residues long. V was clipped by 6 bases and J by 3 bases; unmatched bases: 5. Germline V CDR1 and CDR2: LGHDT, YNNKEL (reference sequence). The DNA of the CDR3 is TGTGCCAGCAGGGGGACAGGGTCGTACACCGGGGAGCTGTTTTTT. This encodes CASRGTGSYTGELFF.

V and J are TRBV10-1 and TRBJ2-7, with 7 bases matching TRBD1. Trimming cost V 6 bases and J 3 bases; bases outside gene matches: 8. Germline loops: CDR1 WNHNN, CDR2 SYGVQD (reference sequence). The CDR3 extends over 14 amino acids. The CDR3 DNA sequence: TGCGCCAGCAGCGACGACCGGGACAGCTACGAGCAGTACTTC. As protein: CASSDDRDSYEQYF.